This T cell receptor beta chain was sequenced during a study of blood T cell repertoires in COVID-19. The table came from immunoSEQ multiplex PCR; TCRdb's copy has only in-frame clones and leaves some out. The sample holds about 220,000 clones, around 89% seen once. Looked up from germline, CDR1 is ENHRY and CDR2 is SYGVKD. Trimming at V came to 6 bases and at J to 5 bases, leaving 8 bases not matched to a gene. This CDR3 spans 15 amino acids. The source of this sequence is a woman aged 25-40 years who had recovered from COVID-19. The chain combines TRBV10-3 with TRBJ1-5, with 9 nucleotides matching TRBD1. The material sequenced was PBMCs or T cells enriched from blood (not recorded which). The CDR3 bases are TGTGCCATCAGGGCCGACAGGGGGGAGGATCAGCCCCAGCATTTT. Translated: CAIRADRGEDQPQHF.